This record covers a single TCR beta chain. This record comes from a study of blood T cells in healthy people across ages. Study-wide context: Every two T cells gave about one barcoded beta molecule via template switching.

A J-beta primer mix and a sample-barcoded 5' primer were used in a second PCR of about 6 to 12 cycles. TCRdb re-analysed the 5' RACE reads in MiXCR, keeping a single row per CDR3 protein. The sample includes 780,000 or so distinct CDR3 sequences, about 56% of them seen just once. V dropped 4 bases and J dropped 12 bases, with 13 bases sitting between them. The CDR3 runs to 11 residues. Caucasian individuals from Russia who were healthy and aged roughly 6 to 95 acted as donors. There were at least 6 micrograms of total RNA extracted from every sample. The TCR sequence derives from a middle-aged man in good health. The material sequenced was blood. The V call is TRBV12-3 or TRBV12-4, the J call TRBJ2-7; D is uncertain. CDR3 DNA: TGTGCCAGCAGTTATAGAGAGACCCGGTACTTC. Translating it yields CASSYRETRYF.